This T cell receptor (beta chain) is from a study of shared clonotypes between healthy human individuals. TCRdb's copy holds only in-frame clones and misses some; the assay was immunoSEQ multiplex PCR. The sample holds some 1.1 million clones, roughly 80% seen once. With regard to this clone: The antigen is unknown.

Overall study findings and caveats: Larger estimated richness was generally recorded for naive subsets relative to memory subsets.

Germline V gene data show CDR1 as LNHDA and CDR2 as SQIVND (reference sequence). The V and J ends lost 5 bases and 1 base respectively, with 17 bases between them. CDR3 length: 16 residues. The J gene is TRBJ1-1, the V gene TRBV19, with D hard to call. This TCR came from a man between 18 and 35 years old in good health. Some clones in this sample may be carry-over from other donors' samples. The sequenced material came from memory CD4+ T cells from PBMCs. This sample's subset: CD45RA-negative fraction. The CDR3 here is CASSASDGRGNTEAFF. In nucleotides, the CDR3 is TGTGCCAGTAGTGCATCAGACGGACGGGGGAACACTGAAGCTTTCTTT. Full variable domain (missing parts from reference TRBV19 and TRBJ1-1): DGGITQSPKYLFRKEGQNVTLSCEQNLNHDAMYWYRQDPGQGLRLIYYSQIVNDFQKGDIAEGYSVSREKKESFPLTVTSAQKNPTAFYLCASSASDGRGNTEAFFGQGTRLTVV.